The clone carrying this T cell receptor beta chain was counted ten times or more. As yet, its antigen is unknown. Trimming stripped 3 bases from V and 3 bases from J, with 9 bases between. The CDR3 is 13 amino acids. Germline assignment: CDR1 SGDLS and CDR2 YYNGEE. The data derive from a study of CD8 T cells in ankylosing spondylitis. General study points: Clones tied to disease were said to be significantly enriched in matched ankylosing spondylitis synovial fluid. Earlier studies detected some motif variants in reactive arthritis synovial fluid and blood.

Library preparation for TCR beta used quantitative 5'-RACE with molecular barcodes. TCRdb used MiXCR to reprocess the 5' RACE reads, holding one entry per CDR3 protein. The table lists about 35,000 distinct CDR3 sequences, roughly 3.1% of them singletons. The sequence was collected from a male donor with ankylosing spondylitis or in good health (not recorded which). The sample comprised blood, either unsorted or a sorted T cell fraction (not recorded which). This chain uses TRBV9 with TRBJ1-2; TRBD1 is a possible D gene (5 bases). The CDR3 region has the DNA TGTGCCAGCAGCGGCTTGGGGGACTATGGCTACACCTTC. Translation gives CASSGLGDYGYTF.